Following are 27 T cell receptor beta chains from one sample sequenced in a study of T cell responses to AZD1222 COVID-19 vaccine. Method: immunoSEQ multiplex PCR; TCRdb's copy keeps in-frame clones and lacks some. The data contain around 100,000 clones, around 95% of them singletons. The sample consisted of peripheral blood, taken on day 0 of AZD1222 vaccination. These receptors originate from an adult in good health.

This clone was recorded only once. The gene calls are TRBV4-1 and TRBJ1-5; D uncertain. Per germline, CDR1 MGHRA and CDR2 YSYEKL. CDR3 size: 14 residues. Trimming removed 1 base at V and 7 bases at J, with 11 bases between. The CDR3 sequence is CASSQALGFQPQHF. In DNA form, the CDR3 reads TGCGCCAGCAGCCAAGCTCTGGGATTCCAGCCCCAGCATTTT.

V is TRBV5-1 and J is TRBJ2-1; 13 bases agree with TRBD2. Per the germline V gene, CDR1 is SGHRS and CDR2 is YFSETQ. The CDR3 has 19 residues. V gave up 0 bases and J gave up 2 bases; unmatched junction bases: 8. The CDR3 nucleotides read TGCGCCAGCAGCTTGGGCCTGACTAGCGGGAGGCCCCCCTACAATGAGCAGTTCTTC. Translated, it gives CASSLGLTSGRPPYNEQFF.

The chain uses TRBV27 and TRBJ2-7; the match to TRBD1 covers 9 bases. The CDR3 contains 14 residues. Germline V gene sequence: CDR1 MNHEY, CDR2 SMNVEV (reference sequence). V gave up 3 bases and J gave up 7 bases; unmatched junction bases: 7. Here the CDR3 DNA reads TGTGCCAGCAGTTTTGGGACAGGGTTAGGTGAGCAGTACTTC. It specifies CASSFGTGLGEQYF.

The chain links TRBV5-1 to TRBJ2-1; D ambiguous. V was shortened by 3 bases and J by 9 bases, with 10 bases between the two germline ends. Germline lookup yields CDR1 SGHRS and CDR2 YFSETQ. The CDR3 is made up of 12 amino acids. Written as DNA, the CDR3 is TGCGCCAGCAGCTCGACGAATATTGAGCAGTTCTTC. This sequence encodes CASSSTNIEQFF.

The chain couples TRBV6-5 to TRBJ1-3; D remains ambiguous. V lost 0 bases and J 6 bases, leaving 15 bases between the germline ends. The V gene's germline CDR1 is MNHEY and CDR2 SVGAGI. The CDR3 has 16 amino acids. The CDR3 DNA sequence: TGTGCCAGCAGTTACTCGGCCCTTAACGGGGAAAACACCATATATTTT. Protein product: CASSYSALNGENTIYF.

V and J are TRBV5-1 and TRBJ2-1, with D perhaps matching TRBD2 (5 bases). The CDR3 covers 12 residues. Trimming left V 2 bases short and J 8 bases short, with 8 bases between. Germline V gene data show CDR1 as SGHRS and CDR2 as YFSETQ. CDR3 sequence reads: CASSFSGYEQFF. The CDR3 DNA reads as TGCGCCAGCAGCTTTTCGGGGTATGAGCAGTTCTTC. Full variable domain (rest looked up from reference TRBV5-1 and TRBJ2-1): KAGVTQTPRYLIKTRGQQVTLSCSPISGHRSVSWYQQTPGQGLQFLFEYFSETQRNKGNFPGRFSGRQFSNSRSEMNVSTLELGDSALYLCASSFSGYEQFFGPGTRLTVL.

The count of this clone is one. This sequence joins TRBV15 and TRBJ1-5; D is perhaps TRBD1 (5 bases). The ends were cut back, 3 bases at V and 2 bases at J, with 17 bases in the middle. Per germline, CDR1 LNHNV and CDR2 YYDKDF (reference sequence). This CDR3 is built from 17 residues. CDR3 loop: CATSSRGQGEGNQPQHF. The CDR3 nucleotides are TGTGCCACCAGCAGCCGAGGGCAGGGAGAGGGCAATCAGCCCCAGCATTTT.

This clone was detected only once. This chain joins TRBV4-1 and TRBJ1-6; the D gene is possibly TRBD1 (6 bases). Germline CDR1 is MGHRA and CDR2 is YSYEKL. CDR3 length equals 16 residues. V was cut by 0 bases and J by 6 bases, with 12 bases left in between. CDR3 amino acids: CASSQDPRGGNSPLHF. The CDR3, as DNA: TGCGCCAGCAGCCAAGATCCCCGAGGGGGTAATTCACCCCTCCACTTT.

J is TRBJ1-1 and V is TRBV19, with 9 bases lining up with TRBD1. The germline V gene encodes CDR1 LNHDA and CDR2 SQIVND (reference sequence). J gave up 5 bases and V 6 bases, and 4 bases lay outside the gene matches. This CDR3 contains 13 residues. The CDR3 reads CASRGTGRTEAFF. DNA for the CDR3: TGTGCCAGTAGGGGGACAGGGAGAACTGAAGCTTTCTTT. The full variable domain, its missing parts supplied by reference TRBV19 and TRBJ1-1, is DGGITQSPKYLFRKEGQNVTLSCEQNLNHDAMYWYRQDPGQGLRLIYYSQIVNDFQKGDIAEGYSVSREKKESFPLTVTSAQKNPTAFYLCASRGTGRTEAFFGQGTRLTVV.

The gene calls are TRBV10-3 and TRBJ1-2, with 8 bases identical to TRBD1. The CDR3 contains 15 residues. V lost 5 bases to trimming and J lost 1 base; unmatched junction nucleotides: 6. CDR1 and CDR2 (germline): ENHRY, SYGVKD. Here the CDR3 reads CAISKPGQDNYGYTF. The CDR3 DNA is TGTGCCATCAGTAAGCCGGGACAGGATAACTATGGCTACACCTTC.

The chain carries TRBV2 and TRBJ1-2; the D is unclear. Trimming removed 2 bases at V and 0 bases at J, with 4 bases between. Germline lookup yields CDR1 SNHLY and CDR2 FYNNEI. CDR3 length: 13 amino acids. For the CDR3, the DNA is TGTGCCAGCAGTGAACACCCTAACTATGGCTACACCTTC. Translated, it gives CASSEHPNYGYTF.

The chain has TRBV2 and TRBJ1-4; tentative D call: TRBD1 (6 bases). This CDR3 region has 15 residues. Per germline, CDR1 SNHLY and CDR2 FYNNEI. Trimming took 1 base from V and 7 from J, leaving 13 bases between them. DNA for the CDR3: TGTGCCAGCAGTGAAGTCAGGGGAGGGGGTGAAAAACTGTTTTTT. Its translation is CASSEVRGGGEKLFF.

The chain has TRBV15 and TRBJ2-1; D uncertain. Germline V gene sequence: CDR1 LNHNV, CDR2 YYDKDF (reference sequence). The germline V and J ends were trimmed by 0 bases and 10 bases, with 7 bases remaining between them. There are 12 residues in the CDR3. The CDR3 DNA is TGTGCCACCAGCAGAGATCAAGGGGAGCAGTTCTTC. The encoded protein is CATSRDQGEQFF. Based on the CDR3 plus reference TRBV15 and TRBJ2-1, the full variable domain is DAMVIQNPRYQVTQFGKPVTLSCSQTLNHNVMYWYQQKSSQAPKLLFHYYDKDFNNEADTPDNFQSRRPNTSFCFLDIRSPGLGDTAMYLCATSRDQGEQFFGPGTRLTVL.

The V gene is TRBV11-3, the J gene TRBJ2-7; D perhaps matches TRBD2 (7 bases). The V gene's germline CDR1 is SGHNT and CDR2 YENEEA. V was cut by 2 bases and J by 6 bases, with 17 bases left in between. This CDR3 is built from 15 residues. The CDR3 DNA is TGTGCCAGCAGCTTAAGGTCCGGGGGGCAGGGCGAGCAGTACTTC. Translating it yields CASSLRSGGQGEQYF.

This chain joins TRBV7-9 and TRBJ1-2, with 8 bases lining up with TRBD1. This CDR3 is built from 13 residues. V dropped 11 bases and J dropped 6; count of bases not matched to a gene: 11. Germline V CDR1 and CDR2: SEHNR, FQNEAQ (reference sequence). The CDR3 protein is CAGNPGQGHGYTF. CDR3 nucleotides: TGTGCCGGCAACCCCGGACAGGGTCATGGCTACACCTTC.

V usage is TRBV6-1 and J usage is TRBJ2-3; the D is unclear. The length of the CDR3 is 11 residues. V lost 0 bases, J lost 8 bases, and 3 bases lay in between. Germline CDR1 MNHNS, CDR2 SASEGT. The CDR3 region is CASSEAGTQYF. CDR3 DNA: TGTGCCAGCAGTGAAGCCGGTACGCAGTATTTT.

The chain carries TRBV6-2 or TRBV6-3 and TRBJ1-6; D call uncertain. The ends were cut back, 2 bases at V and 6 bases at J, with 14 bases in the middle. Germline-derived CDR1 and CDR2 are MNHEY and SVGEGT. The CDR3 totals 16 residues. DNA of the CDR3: TGTGCCAGCAGTTACATGACCCCTCGGAGTAATTCACCCCTCCACTTT. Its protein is CASSYMTPRSNSPLHF.

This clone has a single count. The CDR3 coding sequence is TGTGCCAGCAGCACCTATTGGGGGGATACGCAGTATTTT. Translated: CASSTYWGDTQYF. This sequence joins TRBV6-2 or TRBV6-3 and TRBJ2-3; D tentatively reads TRBD1 or TRBD2 (5 bases each). Germline loops: CDR1 MNHEY, CDR2 SVGEGT. V gave up 6 bases and J gave up 6 bases, with 13 bases separating them. The CDR3 runs to 13 residues.

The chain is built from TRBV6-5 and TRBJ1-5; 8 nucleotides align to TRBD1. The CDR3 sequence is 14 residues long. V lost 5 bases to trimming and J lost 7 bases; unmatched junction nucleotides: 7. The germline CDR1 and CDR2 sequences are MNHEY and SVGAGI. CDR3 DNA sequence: TGTGCCAGCAGTAATGACAGGACAGGGCAGCCCCAGCATTTT. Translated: CASSNDRTGQPQHF.

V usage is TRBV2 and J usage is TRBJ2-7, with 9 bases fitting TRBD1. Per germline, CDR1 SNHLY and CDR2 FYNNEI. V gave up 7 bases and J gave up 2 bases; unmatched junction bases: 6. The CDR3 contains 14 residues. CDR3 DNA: TGTGCCAGCACAAGGGACAGGGTAACCTACGAGCAGTACTTC. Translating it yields CASTRDRVTYEQYF. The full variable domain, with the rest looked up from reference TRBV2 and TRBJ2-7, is EPEVTQTPSHQVTQMGQEVILRCVPISNHLYFYWYRQILGQKVEFLVSFYNNEISEKSEIFDDQFSVERPDGSNFTLKIRSTKLEDSAMYFCASTRDRVTYEQYFGPGTRLTVT.

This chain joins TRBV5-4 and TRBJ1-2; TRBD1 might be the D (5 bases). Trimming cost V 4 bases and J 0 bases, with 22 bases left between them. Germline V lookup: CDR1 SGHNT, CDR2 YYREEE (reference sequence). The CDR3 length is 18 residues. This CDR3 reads CASSTAAKRGGTNYGYTF. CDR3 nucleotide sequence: TGTGCCAGCAGCACCGCCGCCAAACGGGGGGGAACTAACTATGGCTACACCTTC.

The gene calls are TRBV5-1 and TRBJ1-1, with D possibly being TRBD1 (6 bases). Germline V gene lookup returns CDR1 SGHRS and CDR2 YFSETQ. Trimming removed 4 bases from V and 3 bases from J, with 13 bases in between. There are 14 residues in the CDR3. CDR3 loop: CASSLQGRDTEAFF. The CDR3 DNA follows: TGCGCCAGCAGCCTGCAGGGGCGGGACACTGAAGCTTTCTTT.

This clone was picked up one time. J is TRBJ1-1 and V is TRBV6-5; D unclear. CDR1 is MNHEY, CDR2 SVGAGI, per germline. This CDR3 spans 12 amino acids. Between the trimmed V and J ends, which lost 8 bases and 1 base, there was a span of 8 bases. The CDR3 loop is CASSKTNTEAFF. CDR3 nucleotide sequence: TGTGCCAGCTCCAAGACGAACACTGAAGCTTTCTTT.

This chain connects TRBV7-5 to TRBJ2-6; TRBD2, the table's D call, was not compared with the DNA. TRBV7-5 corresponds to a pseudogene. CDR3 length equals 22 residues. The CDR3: CARSLVGARGRSLFPGANVLTF. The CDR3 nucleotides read TGTGCCAGAAGCTTAGTCGGTGCTCGCGGGAGATCTCTTTTCCCTGGGGCCAACGTCCTGACTTTC.

The CDR3: CSAGSPWAGELFF. The CDR3 region has the DNA TGCAGCGCGGGCTCCCCCTGGGCCGGGGAGCTGTTTTTT. The J gene is TRBJ2-2, the V gene TRBV29-1, with D unclear. CDR1 and CDR2 from the germline V gene are SQVTM and ANQGSEA. The CDR3 totals 13 residues. V was clipped by 7 bases and J by 6 bases, with 15 bases between them.

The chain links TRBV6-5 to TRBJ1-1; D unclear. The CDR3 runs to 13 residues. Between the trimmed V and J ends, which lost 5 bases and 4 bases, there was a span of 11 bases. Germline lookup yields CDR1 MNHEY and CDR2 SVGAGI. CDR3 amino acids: CASSPDEVTEAFF. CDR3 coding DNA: TGTGCCAGCAGTCCAGACGAAGTCACTGAAGCTTTCTTT.

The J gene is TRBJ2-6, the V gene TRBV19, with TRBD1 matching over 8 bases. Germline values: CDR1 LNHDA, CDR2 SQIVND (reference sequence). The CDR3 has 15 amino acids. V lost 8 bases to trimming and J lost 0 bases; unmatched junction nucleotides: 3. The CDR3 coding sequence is TGTGCCAGTGCGGGACAGGTCTCTGGGGCCAACGTCCTGACTTTC. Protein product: CASAGQVSGANVLTF.